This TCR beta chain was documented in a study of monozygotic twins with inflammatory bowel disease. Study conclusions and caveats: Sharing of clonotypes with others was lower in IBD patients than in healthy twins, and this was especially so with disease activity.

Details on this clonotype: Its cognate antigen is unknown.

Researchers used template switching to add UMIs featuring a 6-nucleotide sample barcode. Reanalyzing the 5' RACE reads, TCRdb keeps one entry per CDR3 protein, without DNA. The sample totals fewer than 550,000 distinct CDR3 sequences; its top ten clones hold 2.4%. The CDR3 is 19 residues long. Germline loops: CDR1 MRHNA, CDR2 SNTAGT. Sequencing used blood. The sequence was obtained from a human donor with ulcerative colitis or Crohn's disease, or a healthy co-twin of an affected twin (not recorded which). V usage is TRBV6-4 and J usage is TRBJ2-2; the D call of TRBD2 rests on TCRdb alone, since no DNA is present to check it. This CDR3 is CASTPPGLAGGPGTGELFF.